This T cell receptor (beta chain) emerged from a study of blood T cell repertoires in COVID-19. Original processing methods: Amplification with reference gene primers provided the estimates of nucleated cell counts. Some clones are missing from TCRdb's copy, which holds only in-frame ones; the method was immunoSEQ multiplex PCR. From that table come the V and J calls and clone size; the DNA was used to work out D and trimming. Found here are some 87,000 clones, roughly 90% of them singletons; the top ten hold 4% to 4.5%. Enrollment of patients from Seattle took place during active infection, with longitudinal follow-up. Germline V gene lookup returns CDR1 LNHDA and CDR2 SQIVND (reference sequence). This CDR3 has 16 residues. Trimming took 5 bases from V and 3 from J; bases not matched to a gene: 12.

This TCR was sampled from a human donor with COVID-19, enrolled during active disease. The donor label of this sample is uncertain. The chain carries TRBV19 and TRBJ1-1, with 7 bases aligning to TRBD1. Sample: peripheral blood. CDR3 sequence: CASSSQTGRRHTEAFF. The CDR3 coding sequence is TGTGCCAGTAGTTCCCAGACAGGGCGGAGGCACACTGAAGCTTTCTTT.